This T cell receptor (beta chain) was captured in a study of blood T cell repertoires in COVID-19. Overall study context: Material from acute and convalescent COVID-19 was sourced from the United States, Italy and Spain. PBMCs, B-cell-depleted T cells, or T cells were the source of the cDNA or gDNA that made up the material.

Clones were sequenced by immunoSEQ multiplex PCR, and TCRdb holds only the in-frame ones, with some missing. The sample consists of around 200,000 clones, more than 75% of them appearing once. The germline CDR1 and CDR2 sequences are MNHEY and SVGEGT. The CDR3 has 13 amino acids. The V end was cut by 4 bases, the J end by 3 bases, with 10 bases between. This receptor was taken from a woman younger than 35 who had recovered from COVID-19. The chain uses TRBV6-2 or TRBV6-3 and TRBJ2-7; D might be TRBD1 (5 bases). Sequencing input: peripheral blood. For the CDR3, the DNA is TGTGCCAGCAGTTGGCGCAGGGACTACGAGCAGTACGTC. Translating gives CASSWRRDYEQYV.